This TCR beta chain stems from a study of blood T cell repertoires in COVID-19. Study information: COVID-19 samples collected from the United States, Italy and Spain covered acute and convalescent phases. PBMCs, B-cell-depleted T cells, or T cells provided the cDNA or gDNA that made up the material.

V lost 5 bases and J lost 4; bases outside the gene matches: 12. This CDR3 contains 17 residues. Germline CDR1 and CDR2: SGHDT and YYEEEE. As handled by the study authors: Estimated nucleated cell counts came from reference gene primer amplification. Libraries were prepared by immunoSEQ multiplex PCR; TCRdb keeps only in-frame clonotypes and omits some of them. Clonal size and the V and J genes are those of that table, whereas D and trimming came from the DNA. The sample has 130,000 or so clones, about 80% seen once. This clone appeared once. The sequence derives from an elderly woman with acute or convalescent COVID-19. The source material was peripheral blood. This rearrangement joins TRBV5-6 to TRBJ2-2; 9 bases are shared with TRBD1. This CDR3 reads CASRGHRGPSPTGELFF. In DNA, the CDR3 is TGTGCCAGCAGGGGGCACAGGGGGCCTAGTCCCACCGGGGAGCTGTTTTTT.